This T cell receptor beta chain was retrieved from a study of siplizumab effects on memory and regulatory T cells. Findings and caveats of the study: The naive T cell population seemed more diverse than memory cells and seemed a major contributor to the alloresponse. Sequences below about 10^-5 frequency were poorly captured, and few alloreactive clones mapped to unstimulated subsets. The suppressive capacity of proliferating Tregs from siplizumab cultures remained unconfirmed.

The table came from immunoSEQ multiplex PCR; TCRdb's copy has only in-frame clones and leaves some out. Among about 100,000 clones listed, 75% to 95% were seen once. This CDR3 is built from 15 residues. Trimming took 1 base from V and 1 from J, leaving 10 bases between them. The germline gives CDR1 LNHNV, CDR2 YYDKDF (reference sequence). As to this clone: Antigen specificity is unknown.

The sequence came from a human donor in good health. Some clones in this sample may be carry-over from other donors' samples. Sequenced input: CD4+ T cells sorted from blood. The chain couples TRBV15 to TRBJ1-2, with D possibly TRBD1 on 5 matching bases. The CDR3 nucleotides are TGTGCCACCAGCAGAGCTGGCAGGGATAACTATGGCTACACCTTC. Amino acids: CATSRAGRDNYGYTF.